The 7 T cell receptor beta chains in this list originate from one sample, sequenced in a study of immune cell composition in non-small cell lung cancer. Sequencing used immunoSEQ multiplex PCR; TCRdb keeps in-frame clones, though not all of them. The table includes around 4,800 clones, roughly 80% detected once. The specimen was lung tumor tissue. The receptors derive from a human donor with non-small cell lung cancer.

This sequence joins TRBV10-3 and TRBJ2-1, with 7 bases that match TRBD1. With 4 bases clipped from V and 6 bases from J, the junction kept 6 bases outside the gene matches. Germline V CDR1 and CDR2: ENHRY, SYGVKD. The CDR3 contains 14 residues. The CDR3 sequence is CAISVAGTVNEQFF. The DNA of the CDR3 is TGTGCCATCAGTGTAGCCGGGACAGTCAATGAGCAGTTCTTC.

The rearrangement links TRBV18 to TRBJ2-7, with 10 bases lining up with TRBD2. The CDR3 extends over 17 amino acids. The germline V gene has CDR1 KGHSH and CDR2 LQKENI. Germline trimming cut 4 bases from V and 4 bases from J; bases unmatched to any gene: 13. CDR3 DNA sequence: TGTGCCAGCTCACGGGAAGGCCCGTTTAGCGGGGGGTACGAGCAGTACTTC. Protein product: CASSREGPFSGGYEQYF.

V usage is TRBV30 and J usage is TRBJ2-3, with 8 bases that match TRBD1. Unmatched junction bases numbered 3, after V lost 4 bases and J lost 0 bases. Per germline, CDR1 GTSNPN and CDR2 SVGIG (reference sequence). The CDR3 has 14 amino acids. CDR3 in DNA: TGTGCCTGGAACAGGGGGGCTAGCACAGATACGCAGTATTTT. Its translation: CAWNRGASTDTQYF.

This chain uses TRBV7-9 with TRBJ1-3; D may be TRBD1 (6 bases). The CDR3 has 15 amino acids. CDR1 and CDR2 from the germline V gene are SEHNR and FQNEAQ (reference sequence). Trimming pared 0 bases from V and 7 bases from J, leaving 13 bases between. CDR3 sequence (DNA): TGTGCCAGCAGCTTAGCAGTTGGACAGAGGAACACCATATATTTT. Translated, it gives CASSLAVGQRNTIYF.

This clone was detected only once. The chain employs TRBV5-5 and TRBJ2-7; D might be TRBD1 (5 bases). The CDR3 contains 14 residues. From germline, CDR1 is SGHKS and CDR2 YYEKEE (reference sequence). V lost 4 bases and J 2 bases, leaving 13 bases between the germline ends. CDR3 nucleotide sequence: TGTGCCAGCAGCCTGGCCTGGACAACCTACGAGCAGTACTTC. Translation gives CASSLAWTTYEQYF.

CDR3 region: CASSFDQGTDTQYF. In DNA, the CDR3 is TGCGCCAGCAGCTTCGATCAGGGTACGGATACGCAGTATTTT. The rearrangement links TRBV5-1 to TRBJ2-3; possible D gene TRBD1, 5 bases. The CDR3 consists of 14 residues. Germline CDR1 SGHRS, CDR2 YFSETQ. V gave up 2 bases and J gave up 6 bases, with 13 bases separating them.

The rearrangement links TRBV5-8 to TRBJ1-5; no definite D call. From germline, CDR1 is SGHTS and CDR2 YDEGEE. The CDR3 loop spans 13 amino acids. The V end lost 5 bases, the J end lost 5 bases, and 11 bases lay between the germline ends. This CDR3 reads CASSSASYQPQHF. The DNA for the CDR3 is TGTGCCAGCAGTAGCGCTTCTTATCAGCCCCAGCATTTT.